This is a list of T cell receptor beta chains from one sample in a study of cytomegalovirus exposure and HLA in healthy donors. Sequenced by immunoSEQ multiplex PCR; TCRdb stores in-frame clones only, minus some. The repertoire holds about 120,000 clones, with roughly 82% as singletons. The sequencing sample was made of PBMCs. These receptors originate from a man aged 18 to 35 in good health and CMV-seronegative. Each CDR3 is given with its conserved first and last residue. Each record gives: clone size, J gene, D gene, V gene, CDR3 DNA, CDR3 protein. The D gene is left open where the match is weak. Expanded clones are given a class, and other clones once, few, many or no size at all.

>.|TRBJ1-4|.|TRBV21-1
TGTGCCAGCAGCAGAGAGCGAGGGCATGAAAAACTGTTTTTT
CASSRERGHEKLFF
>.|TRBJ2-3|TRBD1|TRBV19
TGTGCCAGTACAGAGGGGACAGGATTAAGCACAGATACGCAGTATTTT
CASTEGTGLSTDTQYF
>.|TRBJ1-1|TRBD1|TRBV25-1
TGTGCCAGCAGTGCCCCGGGACAGGGGGGCGCTGAAGCTTTCTTT
CASSAPGQGGAEAFF
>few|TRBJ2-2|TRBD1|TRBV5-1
TGCGCCAGCAGGACAGGGGACACCGGGGAGCTGTTTTTT
CASRTGDTGELFF
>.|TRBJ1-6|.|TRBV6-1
TGTGCCAGCAGGGACAAGACCACCTCACCCCTCCACTTT
CASRDKTTSPLHF
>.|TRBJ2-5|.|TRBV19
TGTGCCAGTAGCCAGGAGAGGGAGATAGGCCAAGAGACCCAGTACTTC
CASSQEREIGQETQYF
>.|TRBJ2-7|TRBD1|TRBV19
TGTGCCAGTACACCTTACAGGGGTTCCTACGAGCAGTACTTC
CASTPYRGSYEQYF
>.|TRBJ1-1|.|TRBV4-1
TGCGCCAGCAGCCAAGAAAGGGGAAACACTGAAGCTTTCTTT
CASSQERGNTEAFF
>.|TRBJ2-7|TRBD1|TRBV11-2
TGTGCCAGCAGCTCCGATGGGACAGGCCACGAGCAGTACTTC
CASSSDGTGHEQYF
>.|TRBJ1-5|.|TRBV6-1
TGTGCCAGCAGCAGGGAAAGGAATCAGCCCCAGCATTTT
CASSRERNQPQHF
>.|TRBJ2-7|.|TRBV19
TGTGCCAGTAGTTGGGAAGACGGGACCTACGAGCAGTACTTC
CASSWEDGTYEQYF
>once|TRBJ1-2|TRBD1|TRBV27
TGTGCCAGCAGTACGGGACAGCCCAGTCCTAACTATGGCTACACCTTC
CASSTGQPSPNYGYTF
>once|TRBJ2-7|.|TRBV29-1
TGCAGCGTCGCTCAGGGGTCCTACGAGCAGTACTTC
CSVAQGSYEQYF
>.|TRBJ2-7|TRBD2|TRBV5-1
TGCGCCAGCAGCTTGACTAGCGGTTTTTCCTACGAGCAGTACTTC
CASSLTSGFSYEQYF
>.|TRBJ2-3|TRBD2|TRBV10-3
TGTGCCATCAGTGGAGGTAGCGGGGTAAGCACAGATACGCAGTATTTT
CAISGGSGVSTDTQYF
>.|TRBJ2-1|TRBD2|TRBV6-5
TGTGCCAGCCGGGAGGCTTCCTACAATGAGCAGTTCTTC
CASREASYNEQFF
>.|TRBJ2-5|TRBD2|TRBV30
TGTGCCTGGAGTGTAGTTAGCGGGGCGGCAAAAGAGACCCAGTACTTC
CAWSVVSGAAKETQYF
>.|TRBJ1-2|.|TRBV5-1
TGCGCCAGCAGTAGCCCAGGGAGGACCTATGGCTACACCTTC
CASSSPGRTYGYTF
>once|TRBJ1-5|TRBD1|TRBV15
TGTGCCACCAGCGAAGAGGGGGGACAGGGGGGCCGTCAGCCCCAGCATTTT
CATSEEGGQGGRQPQHF
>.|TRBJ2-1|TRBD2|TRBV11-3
TGTGCCAGCAGCAAATCTAGCGGGGATTACAATGAGCAGTTCTTC
CASSKSSGDYNEQFF
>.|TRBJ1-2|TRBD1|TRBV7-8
TGTGCCAGCAGCCTTGACAGGGTTGGCTACACCTTC
CASSLDRVGYTF
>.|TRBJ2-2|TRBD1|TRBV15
TGTGCCACCAGCGACCCTCTCAGGGGGAGCACCGGGGAGCTGTTTTTT
CATSDPLRGSTGELFF
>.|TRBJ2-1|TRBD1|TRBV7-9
TGTGCCAGCAGCTTAGACAGGGGGCGGGTAGTCTCTTACAATGAGCAGTTCTTC
CASSLDRGRVVSYNEQFF
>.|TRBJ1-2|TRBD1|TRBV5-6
TGTGCCAGCAGCGCCGGGACAGGGGGCGGTTATGGCTATGGCTACACCTTC
CASSAGTGGGYGYGYTF
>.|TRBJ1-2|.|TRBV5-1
TGCGCCAGCAGCTTGGATACAGGGGGCTACACCTTC
CASSLDTGGYTF
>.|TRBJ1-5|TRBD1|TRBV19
TGTGCCAGTAGTGTACAGGGGGCGGTTCAGCCCCAGCATTTT
CASSVQGAVQPQHF
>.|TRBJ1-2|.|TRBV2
TGTGCCAGCAGTCAGTACTATGGCTACACCTTC
CASSQYYGYTF
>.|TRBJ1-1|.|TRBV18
TGTGCCAGCTCACAAATCCAGGTTAGGTCGAACACTGAAGCTTTCTTT
CASSQIQVRSNTEAFF
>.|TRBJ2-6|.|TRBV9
TGTGCCAGCAGCCCCCACACCTCTGGGGCCAACGTCCTGACTTTC
CASSPHTSGANVLTF
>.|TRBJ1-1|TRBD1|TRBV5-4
TGTGCCAGCAGCTTGGGGGGGACAGCGAACACTGAAGCTTTCTTT
CASSLGGTANTEAFF
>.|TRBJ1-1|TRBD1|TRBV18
TGTGCCAGCCGACAGGGTAACCTGGACACTGAAGCTTTCTTT
CASRQGNLDTEAFF
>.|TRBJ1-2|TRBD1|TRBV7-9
TGTGCCAGCAGCATAGACAGGGGGCTAGGCTATGGCTACACCTTC
CASSIDRGLGYGYTF
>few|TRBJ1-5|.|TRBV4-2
TGTGCCAGCAGCCAAGAGAGGGCGGCTACCATCAGCCCCGGCCCCCAGCATTTT
CASSQERAATISPGPQHF
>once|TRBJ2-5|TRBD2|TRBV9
TGTGCCAGCAGCGTAGCTGGACTAGCGGGGGGCCAAGAGACCCAGTACTTC
CASSVAGLAGGQETQYF
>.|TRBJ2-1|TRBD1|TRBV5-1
TGCGCCAGCAGCTCCGACAGGGGTCCTTGGGATGAGCAGTTCTTC
CASSSDRGPWDEQFF
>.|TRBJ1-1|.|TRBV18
TGTGCCAGCGAAGACATCGCCAACACTGAAGCTTTCTTT
CASEDIANTEAFF
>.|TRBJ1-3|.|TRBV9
TGTGCCAGCAGCTCCCGGCAGGCTGGAAACACCATATATTTT
CASSSRQAGNTIYF
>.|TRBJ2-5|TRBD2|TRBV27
TGTGCCAGCACCGGACTAGCGGGGGGCCTCAGGGAGACCCAGTACTTC
CASTGLAGGLRETQYF
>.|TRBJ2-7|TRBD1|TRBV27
TGTGCCAGCAGAAAGGGACAGGGATACTACGAGCAGTACTTC
CASRKGQGYYEQYF
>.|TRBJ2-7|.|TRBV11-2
TGTGCCAGCAGCCAAGGGGTTCTGGAGTACTTC
CASSQGVLEYF
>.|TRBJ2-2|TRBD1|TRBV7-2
TGTGCCAGCAGCTCGACAGGGGGCCGGACCGGGGAGCTGTTTTTT
CASSSTGGRTGELFF